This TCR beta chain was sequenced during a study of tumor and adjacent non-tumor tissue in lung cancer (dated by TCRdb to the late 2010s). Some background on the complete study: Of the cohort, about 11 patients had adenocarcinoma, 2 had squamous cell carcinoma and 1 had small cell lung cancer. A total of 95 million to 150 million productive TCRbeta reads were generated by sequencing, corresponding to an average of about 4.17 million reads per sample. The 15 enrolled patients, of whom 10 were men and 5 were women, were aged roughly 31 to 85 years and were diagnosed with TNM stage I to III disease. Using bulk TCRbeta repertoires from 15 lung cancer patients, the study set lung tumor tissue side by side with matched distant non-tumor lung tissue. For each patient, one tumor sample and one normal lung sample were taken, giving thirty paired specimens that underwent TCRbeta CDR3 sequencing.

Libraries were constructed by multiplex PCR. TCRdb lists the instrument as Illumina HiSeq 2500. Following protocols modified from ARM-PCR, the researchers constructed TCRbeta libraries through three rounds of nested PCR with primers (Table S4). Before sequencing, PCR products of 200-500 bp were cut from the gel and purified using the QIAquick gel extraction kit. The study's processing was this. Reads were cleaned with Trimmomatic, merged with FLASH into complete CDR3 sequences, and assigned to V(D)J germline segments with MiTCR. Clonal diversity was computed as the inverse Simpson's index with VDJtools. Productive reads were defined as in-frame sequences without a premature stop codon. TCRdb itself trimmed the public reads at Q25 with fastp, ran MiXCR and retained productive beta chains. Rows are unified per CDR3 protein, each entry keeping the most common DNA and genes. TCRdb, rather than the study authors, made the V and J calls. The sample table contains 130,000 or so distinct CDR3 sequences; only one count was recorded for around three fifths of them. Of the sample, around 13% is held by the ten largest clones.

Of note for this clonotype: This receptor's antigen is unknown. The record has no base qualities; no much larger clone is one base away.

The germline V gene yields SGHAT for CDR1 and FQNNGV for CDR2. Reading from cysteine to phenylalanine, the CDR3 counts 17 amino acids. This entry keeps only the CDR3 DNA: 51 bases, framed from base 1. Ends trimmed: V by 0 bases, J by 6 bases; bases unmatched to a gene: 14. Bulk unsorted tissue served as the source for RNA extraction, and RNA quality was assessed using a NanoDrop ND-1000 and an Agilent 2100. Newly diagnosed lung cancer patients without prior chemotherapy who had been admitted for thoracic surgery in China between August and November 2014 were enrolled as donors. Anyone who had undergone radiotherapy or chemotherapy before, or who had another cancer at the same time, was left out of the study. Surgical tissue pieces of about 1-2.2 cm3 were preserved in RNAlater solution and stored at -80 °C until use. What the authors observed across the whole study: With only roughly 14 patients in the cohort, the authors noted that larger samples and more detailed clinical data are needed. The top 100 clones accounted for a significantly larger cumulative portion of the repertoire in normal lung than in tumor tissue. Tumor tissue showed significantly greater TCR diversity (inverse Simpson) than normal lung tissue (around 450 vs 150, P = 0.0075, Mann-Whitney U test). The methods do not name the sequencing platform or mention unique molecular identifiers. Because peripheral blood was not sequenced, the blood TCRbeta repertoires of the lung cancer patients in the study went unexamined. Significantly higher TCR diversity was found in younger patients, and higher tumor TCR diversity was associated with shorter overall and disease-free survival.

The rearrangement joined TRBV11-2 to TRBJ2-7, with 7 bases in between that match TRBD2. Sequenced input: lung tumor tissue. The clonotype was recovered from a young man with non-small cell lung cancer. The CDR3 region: CASSLDIGAAGSSEQYF. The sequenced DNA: TGTGCCAGCAGCTTAGATATAGGGGCAGCGGGAAGTAGCGAGCAGTACTTC.